These 29 T cell receptor beta chains were all obtained from the same sample, sequenced in a study of molecular identifiers for immune sequencing clone quantification. TCRdb passed the PCR reads through MiXCR, listing each CDR3 protein once. The top ten clones hold 0.85% of a sample with about 640,000 distinct CDR3 sequences, 20% of them seen once. Sequencing was done on a sample of naive CD8+ T cells from blood, with Jurkat cell RNA spiked in. Subset in this sample: FACS-sorted CD8+CD4-CCR7+CD45RA+ naive T cells. Receptors originate from a human donor in good health. Some libraries in this study had Jurkat cell RNA spiked in.

This clonotype has more than one count but fewer than ten. The rearrangement joins TRBV3-1 to TRBJ2-7; 9 nucleotides line up with TRBD2. This CDR3 has 16 residues. Germline V gene lookup returns CDR1 LGHDT and CDR2 YNNKEL (reference sequence). V trimming: 4 bases; J trimming: 2 bases; junction bases outside the gene matches: 9. CDR3 region: CASSRGGASGTYEQYF. In nucleotides, the CDR3 is TGTGCCAGCAGCCGGGGAGGGGCTAGCGGGACCTACGAGCAGTACTTC.

This clonotype was picked up many times. This chain joins TRBV13 and TRBJ2-3, with TRBD2 matching over 13 bases. From germline, CDR1 is PRHDT and CDR2 FYEKMQ (reference sequence). Germline trimming cut 4 bases from V and 4 bases from J; bases unmatched to any gene: 5. This CDR3 is 16 amino acids long. CDR3 region: CASSSRLAGGPDTQYF. In DNA form, the CDR3 reads TGTGCCAGCAGCTCCAGACTAGCGGGAGGCCCAGATACGCAGTATTTT.

In its sample, this clonotype was seen many times. The chain carries TRBV4-1 and TRBJ2-7; either TRBD1 or TRBD2 may supply D (5 bases each). Trimming cost V 0 bases and J 4 bases, with 13 bases left between them. Germline V gives CDR1 MGHRA, CDR2 YSYEKL. This CDR3 has 15 residues. The CDR3 nucleotides are TGCGCCAGCAGCCAAGAAAGGGGCAGACTATACGAGCAGTACTTC. This encodes CASSQERGRLYEQYF.

The gene calls are TRBV4-1 and TRBJ2-1, with 8 bases matching TRBD1. CDR3 size: 17 residues. J gave up 6 bases and V 2 bases, and 12 bases lay outside the gene matches. Germline CDR1 and CDR2: MGHRA and YSYEKL. The CDR3 protein is CASSQSPRGQGSNEQFF. DNA of the CDR3: TGCGCCAGCAGCCAATCACCTCGAGGACAGGGTTCCAATGAGCAGTTCTTC.

This clonotype was seen at least ten times. The gene calls are TRBV14 and TRBJ2-1; tentative D call: TRBD1 (6 bases). Germline CDR1 and CDR2: SGHDN and FVKESK. The CDR3 totals 14 residues. V lost 7 bases and J 0 bases, leaving 10 bases between the germline ends. Written as DNA, the CDR3 is TGTGCCAGCACCCCCAGGGGCTCCTACAATGAGCAGTTCTTC. It specifies CASTPRGSYNEQFF.

In the case of this clonotype: A much larger clone sits a single nucleotide away, making a read error possible. V usage is TRBV19 and J usage is TRBJ1-5, with a tentative D call TRBD1 (6 bases). Per the germline V gene, CDR1 is LNHDA and CDR2 is SQIVND (reference sequence). This CDR3 contains 14 residues. The CDR3 bases are TGTGCCAGTAACGAGGGGGTGACGAATCAGCCCCAGCGTTTT. Protein sequence: CASNEGVTNQPQRF.

The chain couples TRBV12-5 to TRBJ2-5; 8 nucleotides line up with TRBD1. The CDR3 loop spans 15 amino acids. V shed 3 bases, J shed 3 bases, and the junction held 6 bases outside the gene matches. CDR1 is LGHNT, CDR2 FRNRAP, per germline. The CDR3 DNA sequence: TGTGCTAGTGGTTTTCAGGGGGCCGGAGAAGAGACCCAGTACTTC. This sequence encodes CASGFQGAGEETQYF.

This clonotype has at least ten counts. The CDR3 is CASSNLYSEAFF. As DNA, the CDR3 is TGTGCCAGCAGTAATTTGTATTCTGAAGCTTTCTTT. The genes are TRBV6-2 or TRBV6-3 and TRBJ1-1, with D unresolved. The CDR3 consists of 12 residues. From germline, CDR1 is MNHEY and CDR2 SVGEGT. V lost 5 bases to trimming and J lost 6 bases, with 10 bases between them.

This rearrangement joins TRBV2 to TRBJ2-1, with a possible D match to TRBD2 (7 bases). V was shortened by 7 bases and J by 0 bases, with 16 bases between the two germline ends. The germline CDR1 and CDR2 sequences are SNHLY and FYNNEI. This CDR3 spans 16 amino acids. DNA of the CDR3: TGTGCCAGCAAAGGGCGGGGGCCCTACTCCTACAATGAGCAGTTCTTC. This sequence encodes CASKGRGPYSYNEQFF.

This clonotype was counted between two and nine times. The V and J genes are TRBV5-1 and TRBJ2-1; the D is unclear. Per the germline V gene, CDR1 is SGHRS and CDR2 is YFSETQ. The CDR3 contains 12 residues. V lost 2 bases, J lost 3 bases, and 3 bases lay in between. The CDR3 DNA follows: TGCGCCAGCAGCTTCATCTACAATGAGCAGTTCTTC. Translating it yields CASSFIYNEQFF. The variable domain in full, completed from reference TRBV5-1 and TRBJ2-1, reads KAGVTQTPRYLIKTRGQQVTLSCSPISGHRSVSWYQQTPGQGLQFLFEYFSETQRNKGNFPGRFSGRQFSNSRSEMNVSTLELGDSALYLCASSFIYNEQFFGPGTRLTVL.

In its sample, this clonotype was seen a few times. The chain couples TRBV6-2 or TRBV6-3 to TRBJ2-1; D remains unclear. The CDR3 is made up of 13 amino acids. Germline CDR1 reads MNHEY; CDR2 reads SVGEGT. Trimming shortened V by 1 base and J by 11 bases, and 12 bases separated the two germline ends. This CDR3 reads CASSYFLLEKQFF. Written as DNA, the CDR3 is TGTGCCAGCAGTTACTTCCTACTGGAGAAGCAGTTCTTC.

As for this clonotype: Just one base apart from a much larger clone, this may be a read error. The chain is built from TRBV2 and TRBJ2-7, with D perhaps matching TRBD2 (5 bases). The CDR3 loop spans 13 amino acids. With 7 bases removed from V and 3 bases from J, the gap between germline ends came to 13 bases. Germline CDR1 reads SNHLY; CDR2 reads FYNNEI. For the CDR3, the DNA is TGTGCCAGCACCCGACCAGCGGACTACGAGCAGTACTTC. The encoded protein is CASTRPADYEQYF.

This clonotype appeared a few times. This may stem from a read error, because a much larger clone lies one nucleotide away. The chain carries TRBV3-1 and TRBJ2-7, with D possibly matching TRBD2 (6 bases). Per germline, CDR1 LGHDT and CDR2 YNNKEL (reference sequence). V lost 0 bases, J lost 0 bases, and 12 bases lay in between. The length of the CDR3 is 16 residues. CDR3 region: CASSQEGPEGSYEQYF. CDR3 nucleotides: TGTGCCAGCAGCCAAGAAGGGCCGGAGGGCTCCTACGAGCAGTACTTC.

This clonotype has a count of ten or more. The chain recombines TRBV6-6 with TRBJ2-7, with TRBD1 matching 11 bases. V shed 1 base, J shed 3 bases, and the junction held 5 bases outside the gene matches. This CDR3 spans 16 amino acids. CDR1 is MNHNY and CDR2 is SVGAGI in the germline V gene (reference sequence). For the CDR3, the DNA is TGTGCCAGCAGTTACTGGCCCGGGACAGGGGGCTACGAGCAGTACTTC. Its translation: CASSYWPGTGGYEQYF.

V usage is TRBV7-9 and J usage is TRBJ1-2; possible D gene TRBD1, 5 bases. This CDR3 contains 14 residues. CDR1 is SEHNR, CDR2 FQNEAQ, per germline (reference sequence). Deletions cut 0 bases from V and 8 bases from J, with 13 bases between. CDR3 protein: CASSLAPGHLGYTF. The CDR3 DNA reads as TGTGCCAGCAGCTTAGCTCCAGGGCACCTAGGCTACACCTTC.

The chain couples TRBV5-5 to TRBJ2-1; possibly TRBD1 for D (6 bases). Trimming took off 3 bases at V and 8 bases at J, with 12 bases between the two ends. This CDR3 has 13 residues. Germline-derived CDR1 and CDR2 are SGHKS and YYEKEE (reference sequence). This CDR3 is CASSWEQGHEQFF. In nucleotides, the CDR3 is TGTGCCAGCAGCTGGGAACAGGGTCATGAGCAGTTCTTC.

This chain connects TRBV10-3 to TRBJ2-1, with 8 nucleotides matching TRBD2. The CDR3 totals 17 residues. The V gene end was trimmed by 3 bases and the J gene end by 0 bases; junction bases not matched to a gene: 7. In germline, CDR1 is ENHRY, CDR2 SYGVKD. In DNA, the CDR3 is TGTGCCATCAGTGACATTACTAGCGGCAGCTCCTACAATGAGCAGTTCTTC. Its translation is CAISDITSGSSYNEQFF.

This clonotype showed up many times. This chain links TRBV4-1 with TRBJ2-7, with D perhaps TRBD1 (6 bases). This CDR3 contains 14 residues. V gave up 1 base and J gave up 4 bases, with 11 bases separating them. Germline V gene data show CDR1 as MGHRA and CDR2 as YSYEKL. In DNA, the CDR3 is TGCGCCAGCAGCCAAGTGGCCAGGGGTTACGAGCAGTACTTC. Translating it yields CASSQVARGYEQYF.

The rearrangement links TRBV28 to TRBJ2-7; TRBD2 agrees at 11 bases. Losses at the gene ends were 5 bases for V and 11 bases for J; bases not matched to a gene: 11. Germline CDR1 reads MDHEN; CDR2 reads SYDVKM. The CDR3 covers 14 residues. The CDR3 sequence is CASSPTSGARLEYF. CDR3 coding DNA: TGTGCCAGCAGTCCGACTAGCGGGGCCCGCCTGGAGTACTTC.

The chain couples TRBV20-1 to TRBJ2-7; a possible D gene is TRBD1 (6 bases). The germline V gene has CDR1 DFQATT and CDR2 SNEGSKA (reference sequence). The V end lost 0 bases, the J end lost 7 bases, and 25 bases lay between the germline ends. The CDR3 loop spans 17 amino acids. The CDR3: CSARDWKAAQGGWEQYF. CDR3 coding DNA: TGCAGTGCTAGAGATTGGAAGGCGGCACAGGGTGGTTGGGAGCAGTACTTC.

This sequence joins TRBV5-6 and TRBJ2-7; D is possibly TRBD2 (5 bases). There are 15 residues in the CDR3. The germline V gene encodes CDR1 SGHDT and CDR2 YYEEEE. Between the trimmed V and J ends, which lost 2 bases and 2 bases, there was a span of 14 bases. This chain's CDR3 is CASSFMAGITYEQYF. CDR3 nucleotide sequence: TGTGCCAGCAGCTTTATGGCGGGTATAACCTACGAGCAGTACTTC.

This clonotype was observed many times. The chain combines TRBV19 with TRBJ1-1; no reliable D call. The CDR3 has 15 amino acids. Germline CDR1 LNHDA, CDR2 SQIVND (reference sequence). V lost 7 bases and J lost 0, with 15 bases in between. The CDR3, as DNA: TGTGCCAGTACCCCGTCAGGTCTTATGAACACTGAAGCTTTCTTT. Translating it yields CASTPSGLMNTEAFF.

This clonotype has only a few counts. This chain uses TRBV20-1 with TRBJ2-1; the D gene is possibly TRBD1 (8 bases). The CDR3 totals 14 residues. V was cut by 6 bases and J by 3 bases, with 15 bases left in between. The germline V gene encodes CDR1 DFQATT and CDR2 SNEGSKA (reference sequence). The CDR3 protein is CSAEDREGYNEQFF. The DNA for the CDR3 is TGCAGTGCGGAGGACAGGGAGGGCTACAATGAGCAGTTCTTC.

V and J are TRBV19 and TRBJ2-6, with a tentative D call TRBD2 (6 bases). The CDR3 sequence is 17 residues long. Per the germline V gene, CDR1 is LNHDA and CDR2 is SQIVND (reference sequence). The ends were cut back, 5 bases at V and 0 bases at J, with 14 bases in the middle. As DNA, the CDR3 is TGTGCCAGTAGTCAGGGACTGACCTACTCTGGGGCCAACGTCCTGACTTTC. Amino acid sequence: CASSQGLTYSGANVLTF.

In its sample, this clonotype was seen many times. Here the CDR3 reads CASSSGSASYEQYF. For the CDR3, the DNA is TGTGCCAGTAGTTCCGGGTCTGCCTCCTACGAGCAGTACTTC. The gene calls are TRBV5-6 and TRBJ2-7; D unclear. Germline CDR1 is SGHDT and CDR2 is YYEEEE. V was cut by 8 bases and J by 0 bases, with 15 bases left in between. CDR3 length equals 14 residues.

With regard to this clonotype: One end of the junction is discordant with germline, which a read error may explain. V is TRBV20-1 and J is TRBJ2-3; D is undetermined. The CDR3 has 14 residues. Per the germline V gene, CDR1 is DFQATT and CDR2 is SNEGSKA (reference sequence). CDR3: CSARDGTPTDAQYF. The CDR3 DNA reads as TGCAGTGCTAGAGATGGCACGCCCACAGATGCGCAGTATTTT.

This clonotype was detected only a few times. Its ends do not fully match the called genes, so a read error is possible. This chain uses TRBV30 with TRBJ2-3; weak D call: TRBD2 (6 bases). The CDR3 is made up of 14 amino acids. Germline V gene data show CDR1 as GTSNPN and CDR2 as SVGIG (reference sequence). The CDR3 sequence: CAWSVRGSPIDSVF. DNA for the CDR3: TGTGCCTGGAGTGTACGGGGGTCCCCAATTGACTCCGTTTTT.

This clonotype has ten or more counts. V usage is TRBV12-3 or TRBV12-4 and J usage is TRBJ2-1; D perhaps matches TRBD2 (7 bases). The CDR3 spans 19 residues. V lost 8 bases to trimming and J lost 4 bases, with 30 bases between them. CDR3 sequence reads: CASALFEGGASGQYNEQFF. Written as DNA, the CDR3 is TGTGCCAGCGCACTCTTTGAGGGGGGGGCCTCTGGCCAATACAATGAGCAGTTCTTC.

This clonotype was counted ten times or more. This rearrangement joins TRBV30 to TRBJ2-7; D assignment may be TRBD1 or TRBD2 (5 bases each). Between the trimmed V and J ends, which lost 2 bases and 6 bases, there was a span of 20 bases. The CDR3 totals 15 residues. CDR1 and CDR2 (germline): GTSNPN, SVGIG (reference sequence). Written as DNA, the CDR3 is TGTGCCTGGAGTCTCCCCCCGGGACCAAGGACCGAGCAGTACTTC. This encodes CAWSLPPGPRTEQYF.